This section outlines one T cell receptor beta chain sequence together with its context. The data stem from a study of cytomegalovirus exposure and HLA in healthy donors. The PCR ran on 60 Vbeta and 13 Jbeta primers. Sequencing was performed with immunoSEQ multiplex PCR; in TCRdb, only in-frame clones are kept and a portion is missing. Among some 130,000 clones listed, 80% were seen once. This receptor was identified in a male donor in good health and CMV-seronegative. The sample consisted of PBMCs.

DNA of the CDR3: TGTGCCTGGACAGTAAGTCCTAGTGGCTCTGGAAACACCATATATTTT. Translation: CAWTVSPSGSGNTIYF. The rearrangement joins TRBV30 to TRBJ1-3; unclear D gene. V lost 4 bases and J lost 0, with 16 bases in between. The CDR3 totals 16 residues. From germline, CDR1 is GTSNPN and CDR2 SVGIG (reference sequence).